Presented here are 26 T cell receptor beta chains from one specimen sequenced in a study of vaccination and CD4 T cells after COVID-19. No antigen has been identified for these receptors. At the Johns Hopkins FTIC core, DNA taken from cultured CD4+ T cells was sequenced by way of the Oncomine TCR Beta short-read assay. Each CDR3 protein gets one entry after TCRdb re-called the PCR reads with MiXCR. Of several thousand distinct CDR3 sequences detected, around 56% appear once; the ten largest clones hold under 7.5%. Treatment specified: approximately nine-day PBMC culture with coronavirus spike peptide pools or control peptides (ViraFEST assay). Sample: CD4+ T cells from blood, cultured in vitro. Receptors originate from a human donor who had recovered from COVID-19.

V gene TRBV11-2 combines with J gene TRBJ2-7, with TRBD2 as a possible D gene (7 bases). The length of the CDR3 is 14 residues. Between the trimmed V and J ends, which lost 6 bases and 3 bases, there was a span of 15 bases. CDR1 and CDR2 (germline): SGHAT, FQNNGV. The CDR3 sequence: CASRPHREGYEQYF. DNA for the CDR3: TGTGCCAGCAGACCACACAGGGAGGGCTACGAGCAGTACTTC.

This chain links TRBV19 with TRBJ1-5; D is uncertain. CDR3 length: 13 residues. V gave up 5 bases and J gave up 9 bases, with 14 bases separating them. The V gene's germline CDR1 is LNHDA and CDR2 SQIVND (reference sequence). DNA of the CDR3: TGTGCCAGTAGTCGACTCAGTTCGGTGCCCCAGCATTTT. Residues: CASSRLSSVPQHF.

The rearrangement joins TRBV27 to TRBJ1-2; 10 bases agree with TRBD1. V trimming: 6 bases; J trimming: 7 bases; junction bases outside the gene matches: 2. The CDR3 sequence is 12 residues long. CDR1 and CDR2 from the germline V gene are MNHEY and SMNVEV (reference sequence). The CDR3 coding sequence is TGTGCCAGCAGGACAGGGGGCTTTGGCTACACCTTC. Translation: CASRTGGFGYTF.

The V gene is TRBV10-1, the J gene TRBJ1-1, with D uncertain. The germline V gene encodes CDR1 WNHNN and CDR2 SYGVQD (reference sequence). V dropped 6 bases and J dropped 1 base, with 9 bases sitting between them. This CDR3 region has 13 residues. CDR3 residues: CASRADGNTEAFF. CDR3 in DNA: TGCGCCAGCAGAGCCGACGGGAACACTGAAGCTTTCTTT.

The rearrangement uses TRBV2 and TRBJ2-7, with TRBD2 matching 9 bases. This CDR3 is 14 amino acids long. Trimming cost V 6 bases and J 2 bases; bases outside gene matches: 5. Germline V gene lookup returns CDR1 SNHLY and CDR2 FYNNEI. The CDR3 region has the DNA TGTGCCAGCAGCTGGGGACTAGCTACCTACGAGCAGTACTTC. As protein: CASSWGLATYEQYF. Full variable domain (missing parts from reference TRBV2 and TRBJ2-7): EPEVTQTPSHQVTQMGQEVILRCVPISNHLYFYWYRQILGQKVEFLVSFYNNEISEKSEIFDDQFSVERPDGSNFTLKIRSTKLEDSAMYFCASSWGLATYEQYFGPGTRLTVT.

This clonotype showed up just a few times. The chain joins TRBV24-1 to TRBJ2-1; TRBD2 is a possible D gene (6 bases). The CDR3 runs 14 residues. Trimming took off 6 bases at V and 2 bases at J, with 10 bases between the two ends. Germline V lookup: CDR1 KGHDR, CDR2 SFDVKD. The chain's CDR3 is CATSSIAAYNEQFF. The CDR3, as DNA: TGTGCCACCAGTTCGATAGCGGCCTACAATGAGCAGTTCTTC.

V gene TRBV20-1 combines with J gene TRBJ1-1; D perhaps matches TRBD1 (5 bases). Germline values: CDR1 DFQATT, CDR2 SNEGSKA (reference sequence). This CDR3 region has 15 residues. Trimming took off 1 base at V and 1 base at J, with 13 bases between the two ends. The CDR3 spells CSARGNRNPNTEAFF. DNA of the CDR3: TGCAGTGCTAGAGGGAACAGGAATCCGAACACTGAAGCTTTCTTT.

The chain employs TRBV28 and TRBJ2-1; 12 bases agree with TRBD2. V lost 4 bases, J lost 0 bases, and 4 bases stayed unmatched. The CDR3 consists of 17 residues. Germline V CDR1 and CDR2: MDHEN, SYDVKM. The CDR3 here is CASSSSSGRASYNEQFF. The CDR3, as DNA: TGTGCCAGCAGTTCGTCTAGCGGGAGGGCCTCCTACAATGAGCAGTTCTTC.

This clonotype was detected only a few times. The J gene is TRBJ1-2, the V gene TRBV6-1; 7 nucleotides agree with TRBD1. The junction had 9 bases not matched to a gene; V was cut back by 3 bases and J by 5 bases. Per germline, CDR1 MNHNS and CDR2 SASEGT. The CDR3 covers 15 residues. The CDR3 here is CASSDDTGTVYGYTF. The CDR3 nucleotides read TGTGCCAGCAGTGACGATACCGGGACAGTTTATGGCTACACCTTC.

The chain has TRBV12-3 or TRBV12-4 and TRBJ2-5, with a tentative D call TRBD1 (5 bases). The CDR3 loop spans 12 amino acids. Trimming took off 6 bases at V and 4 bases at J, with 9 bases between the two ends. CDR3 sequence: CASSLDRETQYF. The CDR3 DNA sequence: TGTGCCAGCAGCCTAGACAGAGAGACCCAGTACTTC.

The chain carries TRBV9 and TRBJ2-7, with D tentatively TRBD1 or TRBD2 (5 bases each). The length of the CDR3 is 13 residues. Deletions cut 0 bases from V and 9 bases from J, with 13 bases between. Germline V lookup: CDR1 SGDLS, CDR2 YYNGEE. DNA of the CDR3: TGTGCCAGCAGCGTAGGCCGAGGGGCTCGGCAGTACTTC. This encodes CASSVGRGARQYF.

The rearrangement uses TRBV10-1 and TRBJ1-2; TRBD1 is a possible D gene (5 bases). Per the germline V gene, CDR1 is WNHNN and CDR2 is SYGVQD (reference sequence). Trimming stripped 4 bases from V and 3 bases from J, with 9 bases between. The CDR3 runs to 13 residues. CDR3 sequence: CASSATGDYGYTF. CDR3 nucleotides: TGCGCCAGCAGTGCAACAGGAGACTATGGCTACACCTTC.

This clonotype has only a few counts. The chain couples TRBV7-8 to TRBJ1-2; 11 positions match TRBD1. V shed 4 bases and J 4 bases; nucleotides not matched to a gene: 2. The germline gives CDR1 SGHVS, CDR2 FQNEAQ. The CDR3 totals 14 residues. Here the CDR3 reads CASSSGQGAYGYTF. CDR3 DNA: TGTGCCAGCAGCTCCGGACAGGGGGCCTATGGCTACACCTTC.

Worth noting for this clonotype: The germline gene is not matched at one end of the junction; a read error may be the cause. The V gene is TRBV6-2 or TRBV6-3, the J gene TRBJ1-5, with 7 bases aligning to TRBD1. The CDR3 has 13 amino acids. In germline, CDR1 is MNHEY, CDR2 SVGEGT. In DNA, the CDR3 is TGTGCCGGCAGTTACAGGGGCCATCAGCCCCAGCATTTT. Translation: CAGSYRGHQPQHF.

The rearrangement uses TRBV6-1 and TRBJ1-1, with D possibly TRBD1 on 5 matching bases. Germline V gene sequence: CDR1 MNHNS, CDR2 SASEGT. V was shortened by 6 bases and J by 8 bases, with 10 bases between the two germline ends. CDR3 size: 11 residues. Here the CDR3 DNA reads TGTGCCAGCAGCAAGAACAGGGAAGCTTTCTTT. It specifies CASSKNREAFF.

For the CDR3, the DNA is TGTGCCAGCAGCCTGGACAGGGCCTATGGCTACACCTTC. Amino acid sequence: CASSLDRAYGYTF. The chain has TRBV6-1 and TRBJ1-2, with TRBD1 matching 8 bases. This CDR3 region has 13 residues. V trimming: 6 bases; J trimming: 4 bases; junction bases outside the gene matches: 4. Germline values: CDR1 MNHNS, CDR2 SASEGT.

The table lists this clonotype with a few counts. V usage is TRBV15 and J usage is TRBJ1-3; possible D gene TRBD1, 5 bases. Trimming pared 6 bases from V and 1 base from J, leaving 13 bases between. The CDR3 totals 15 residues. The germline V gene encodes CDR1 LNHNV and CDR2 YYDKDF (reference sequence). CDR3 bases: TGTGCCACCAGGGGGGATCGGATTTCTGGAAACACCATATATTTT. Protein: CATRGDRISGNTIYF.

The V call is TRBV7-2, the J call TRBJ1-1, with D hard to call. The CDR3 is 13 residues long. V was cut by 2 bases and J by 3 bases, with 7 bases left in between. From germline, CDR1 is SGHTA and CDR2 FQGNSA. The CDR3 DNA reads TGTGCCAGCAGCTTACTAGGCTACACTGAAGCTTTCTTT. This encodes CASSLLGYTEAFF.

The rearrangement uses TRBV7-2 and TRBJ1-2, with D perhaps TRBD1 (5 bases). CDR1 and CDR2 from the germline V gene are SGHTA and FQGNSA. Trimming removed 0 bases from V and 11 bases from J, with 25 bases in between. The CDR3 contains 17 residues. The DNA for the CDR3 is TGTGCCAGCAGCTTAGCGCCAAAGGGTGCGGGGGGTCTCGGGTACACCTTC. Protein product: CASSLAPKGAGGLGYTF.

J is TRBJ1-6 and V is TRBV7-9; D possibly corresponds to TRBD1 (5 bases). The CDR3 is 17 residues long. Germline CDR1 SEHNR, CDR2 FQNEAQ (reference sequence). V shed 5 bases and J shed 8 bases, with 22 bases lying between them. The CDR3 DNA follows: TGTGCCAGCAGCCCTTCTAAGGGGCTAAATATGGATTCACCCCTCCACTTT. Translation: CASSPSKGLNMDSPLHF.

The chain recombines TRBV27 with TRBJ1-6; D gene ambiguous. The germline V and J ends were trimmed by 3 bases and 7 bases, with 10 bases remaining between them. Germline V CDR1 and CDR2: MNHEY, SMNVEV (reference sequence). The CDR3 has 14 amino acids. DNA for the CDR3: TGTGCCAGCAGTTTGGGCCTTATGAATTCACCCCTCCACTTT. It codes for CASSLGLMNSPLHF.

The CDR3 region has the DNA TGCAGTGCCCGGGACAGGAATGAAAAACTGTTTTTT. Translating it yields CSARDRNEKLFF. The V and J genes are TRBV20-1 and TRBJ1-4; 8 nucleotides match TRBD1. V shed 6 bases, J shed 5 bases, and the junction held 2 bases outside the gene matches. The CDR3 sequence is 12 residues long. Germline CDR1 is DFQATT and CDR2 is SNEGSKA (reference sequence).

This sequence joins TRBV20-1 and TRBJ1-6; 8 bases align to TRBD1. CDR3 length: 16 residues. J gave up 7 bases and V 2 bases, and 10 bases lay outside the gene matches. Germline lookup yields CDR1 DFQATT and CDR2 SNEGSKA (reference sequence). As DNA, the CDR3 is TGCAGTGCTAGACCTTCTGGACAGGGTGGGAATTCACCCCTCCACTTT. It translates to CSARPSGQGGNSPLHF.

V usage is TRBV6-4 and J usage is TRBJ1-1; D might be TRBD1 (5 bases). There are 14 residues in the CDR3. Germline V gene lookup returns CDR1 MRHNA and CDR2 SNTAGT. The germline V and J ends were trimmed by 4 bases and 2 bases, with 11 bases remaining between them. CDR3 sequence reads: CASSVSTANTEAFF. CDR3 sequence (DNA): TGTGCCAGCAGTGTATCGACAGCAAACACTGAAGCTTTCTTT.

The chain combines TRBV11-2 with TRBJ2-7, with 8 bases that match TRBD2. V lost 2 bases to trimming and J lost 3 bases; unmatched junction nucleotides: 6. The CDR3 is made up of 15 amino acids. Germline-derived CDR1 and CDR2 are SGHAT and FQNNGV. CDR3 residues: CASSLSGSRFYEQYF. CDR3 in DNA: TGTGCCAGCAGCTTAAGCGGGAGCCGCTTCTACGAGCAGTACTTC.

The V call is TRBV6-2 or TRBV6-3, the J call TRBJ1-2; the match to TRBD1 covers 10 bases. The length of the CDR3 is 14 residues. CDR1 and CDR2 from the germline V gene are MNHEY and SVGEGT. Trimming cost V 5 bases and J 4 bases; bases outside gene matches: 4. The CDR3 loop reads CASSRRTGGYGYTF. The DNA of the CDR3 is TGTGCCAGCAGTCGACGGACAGGGGGCTATGGCTACACCTTC.